The TCR beta chain under discussion was sequenced for a study of OX40 agonist ivuxolimab in advanced cancers. Overall study: Patients were dosed intravenously with ivuxolimab at 0.01 to 10 mg/kg every 2 weeks.

TCRdb keeps only in-frame clones here, not all; method: immunoSEQ multiplex PCR. The data contain around 84,000 clones, 75% to 95% of them singletons. General study points: Among some nonresponders, normalized T-cell clonal expansion was also low. In general, CD8+ T cells held more expanded clones than CD4+ did, on average.

To note about this clone: No antigen is known for it.

From germline, CDR1 is SGHTA and CDR2 FQGNSA. The V and J ends lost 1 base and 7 bases respectively, with 7 bases between them. This CDR3 region has 12 residues. The V and J genes are TRBV7-2 and TRBJ2-5; no firm D call. The specimen comprised CD4+ or CD8+ T cells sorted from blood, sampled in a trial of the OX40 agonist ivuxolimab. This sequence was found in an adult with an advanced solid tumor such as melanoma, head and neck, liver or kidney cancer. CDR3 loop: CASSLVFGTQYF. CDR3 sequence (DNA): TGTGCCAGCAGCTTAGTGTTCGGGACCCAGTACTTC.